What follows describes a single T cell receptor beta chain. This table comes from immunoSEQ multiplex PCR, and its TCRdb copy is limited to in-frame clones, with some not included. The data hold some 93,000 clones, with approximately 83% observed a single time. This sample was taken from a study of blood T cell repertoires in COVID-19. The wider study: PBMCs, B-cell-depleted T cells, or T cells provided the cDNA or gDNA that made up the material.

The V end was cut by 0 bases, the J end by 2 bases, with 12 bases between. This CDR3 is 16 amino acids long. The germline gives CDR1 LNHNV, CDR2 YYDKDF (reference sequence). Sample: peripheral blood. This chain uses TRBV15 with TRBJ2-3, with D possibly being TRBD2 (5 bases). The TCR was taken from a man in his 60s with acute or convalescent COVID-19. DNA for the CDR3: TGTGCCACCAGCAGAGATTCCAGCGGCAACACAGATACGCAGTATTTT. Translated, it gives CATSRDSSGNTDTQYF.